This TCR beta chain comes out of a study of T-cell reconstitution after alpha-beta-depleted transplantation in children. Findings of the study overall: By about two months after transplant, alpha-beta T cells reportedly arose from several hundred graft clones that had expanded. Surviving recipient T cells and intrathymic progenitors accounted for some patients' high TCRbeta diversity at day 60. Hyperexpanded clones declined; after one year, newly produced T cells mostly supplied diversity.

In its sample, this clonotype was seen a few times. The antigen remains unidentified. Using unique molecular identifiers, the investigators prepared the TCRbeta library. Each CDR3 protein gets one entry after TCRdb re-called the PCR reads with MiXCR. This table holds fewer than 550,000 distinct CDR3 sequences, over 9.5% found once. The germline V gene encodes CDR1 SGHTA and CDR2 FQGNSA. The V segment lost 1 base and the J segment 2 bases; nucleotides outside the gene matches: 1. The CDR3 has 14 residues. The clonotype was recovered from a child aged 2 to 15 with inherited bone marrow failure, due to receive a stem cell transplant. The chain links TRBV7-2 to TRBJ2-7; 8 positions agree with TRBD2. The sequenced sample was PBMCs, obtained before TCRalphabeta/CD19-depleted stem cell transplant. DNA of the CDR3: TGTGCCAGCAGCTTAGTAGCGGGACCCTACGAGCAGTACTTC. It codes for CASSLVAGPYEQYF. Variable domain in full (rest from reference TRBV7-2 and TRBJ2-7): GAGVSQSPSNKVTEKGKDVELRCDPISGHTALYWYRQSLGQGLEFLIYFQGNSAPDKSGLPSDRFSAERTGGSVSTLTIQRTQQEDSAVYLCASSLVAGPYEQYFGPGTRLTVT.